These 25 T cell receptor beta chains share one sample of origin, sequenced in a study of T cell repertoires in ileal Crohn's disease. Produced via immunoSEQ multiplex PCR; TCRdb's table is partial and in-frame only. This sample yields around 15,000 clones, of which 76% are seen a single time; around 4.2% belongs to the top ten. Time point in this sample: inflamed ileum from the surgical specimen. Sequenced input: ileal tissue. The origin of the receptors is an adult with Crohn's disease.

The chain recombines TRBV19 with TRBJ1-6; 7 bases map to TRBD1. Per germline, CDR1 LNHDA and CDR2 SQIVND (reference sequence). Germline trimming cut 8 bases from V and 2 bases from J; bases unmatched to any gene: 6. The length of the CDR3 is 15 residues. The CDR3 loop reads CASATDRAYNSPLHF. CDR3 coding DNA: TGTGCCAGTGCCACCGACAGGGCCTATAATTCACCCCTCCACTTT.

The rearrangement links TRBV6-1 to TRBJ1-4; 9 bases match TRBD1. Germline CDR1 MNHNS, CDR2 SASEGT. The CDR3 spans 15 residues. V shed 3 bases, J shed 8 bases, and the junction held 7 bases outside the gene matches. CDR3 DNA sequence: TGTGCCAGCAGTGAGACCGGGACAGGGTTCGAAAAACTGTTTTTT. Translation gives CASSETGTGFEKLFF.

This clone is labeled as medium-sized. CDR3 bases: TGCGCCAGCAGCCGACCCGGGCCGGCCGACGAGCAGTACTTC. Protein product: CASSRPGPADEQYF. The chain combines TRBV5-1 with TRBJ2-7; D call uncertain. V was clipped by 4 bases and J by 5 bases, with 16 bases between them. Germline-derived CDR1 and CDR2 are SGHRS and YFSETQ. The CDR3 extends over 14 amino acids.

The gene calls are TRBV29-1 and TRBJ1-1; no reliable D call. Trimming removed 2 bases from V and 8 bases from J, with 9 bases in between. The germline V gene has CDR1 SQVTM and CDR2 ANQGSEA. The CDR3 runs 11 residues. The CDR3 sequence: CSVERVREAFF. The CDR3 nucleotides are TGCAGCGTTGAAAGAGTCCGGGAAGCTTTCTTT. Together with reference TRBV29-1 and TRBJ1-1, the CDR3 gives the full variable domain: SAVISQKPSRDICQRGTSLTIQCQVDSQVTMMFWYRQQPGQSLTLIATANQGSEATYESGFVIDKFPISRPNLTFSTLTVSNMSPEDSSIYLCSVERVREAFFGQGTRLTVV.

V usage is TRBV5-1 and J usage is TRBJ1-1; maybe TRBD1 (5 bases). The germline V gene has CDR1 SGHRS and CDR2 YFSETQ. Trimming pared 5 bases from V and 11 bases from J, leaving 16 bases between. The CDR3 has 12 amino acids. CDR3 DNA sequence: TGCGCCAGCAGTCGCGGGGCGGGAAATGCTTTCTTT. Translation gives CASSRGAGNAFF.

The CDR3 nucleotides read TGTGCCAGCAGGACAAATAGGGAATACAATGAGCAGTTCTTC. It specifies CASRTNREYNEQFF. V is TRBV27 and J is TRBJ2-1; no clear D. V was pared by 6 bases and J by 4 bases, with 13 bases between. There are 14 residues in the CDR3. Germline V gene sequence: CDR1 MNHEY, CDR2 SMNVEV (reference sequence).

This chain connects TRBV4-3 to TRBJ2-2, with unresolved D. Trimming pared 0 bases from V and 6 bases from J, leaving 11 bases between. The CDR3 is made up of 15 amino acids. CDR1 is LGHNA and CDR2 is YSLEER in the germline V gene. The CDR3 DNA is TGCGCCAGCAGCCAAGATTTTCCCCGGCCCGGGGAGCTGTTTTTT. Its translation: CASSQDFPRPGELFF.

This clone appeared a single time. V and J are TRBV5-1 and TRBJ1-2; TRBD1 agrees at 8 bases. The CDR3 length is 13 residues. The germline CDR1 and CDR2 sequences are SGHRS and YFSETQ. The ends lost 2 bases at V and 7 bases at J; junction bases unmatched: 4. CDR3 sequence (DNA): TGCGCCAGCAGCTTTGGACAGGGAGGTGGCTACACCTTC. Its protein product is CASSFGQGGGYTF.

The sample holds a few counts of this clone. The J gene is TRBJ1-2, the V gene TRBV28, with a possible D match to TRBD1 (6 bases). Trimming shortened V by 1 base and J by 3 bases, and 12 bases separated the two germline ends. This CDR3 has 15 amino acids. Looked up from germline, CDR1 is MDHEN and CDR2 is SYDVKM. CDR3 bases: TGTGCCAGCAGTTTATTAGGGCGACAGGACTATGGCTACACCTTC. Translation gives CASSLLGRQDYGYTF.

The chain joins TRBV5-6 to TRBJ1-2; TRBD1 aligns across 8 bases. The length of the CDR3 is 15 residues. After removal of 4 bases from V and 7 bases from J, the junction contained 12 bases not matched to a gene. Per germline, CDR1 SGHDT and CDR2 YYEEEE. This chain's CDR3 is CASSPGPGQVGGYTF. DNA of the CDR3: TGTGCCAGCAGCCCCGGGCCGGGACAGGTTGGTGGCTACACCTTC.

V gene TRBV19 combines with J gene TRBJ2-1; 14 nucleotides agree with TRBD2. The CDR3 covers 21 residues. Trimming took 2 bases from V and 2 from J; bases not matched to a gene: 14. Looked up from germline, CDR1 is LNHDA and CDR2 is SQIVND (reference sequence). The CDR3 loop reads CASSIWARRLAGGNTYNEQFF. The DNA for the CDR3 is TGTGCCAGTAGTATATGGGCCCGGAGACTAGCGGGAGGGAATACCTACAATGAGCAGTTCTTC. Combining the CDR3 with reference TRBV19 and TRBJ2-1 gives the whole variable domain DGGITQSPKYLFRKEGQNVTLSCEQNLNHDAMYWYRQDPGQGLRLIYYSQIVNDFQKGDIAEGYSVSREKKESFPLTVTSAQKNPTAFYLCASSIWARRLAGGNTYNEQFFGPGTRLTVL.

The chain joins TRBV19 to TRBJ2-3, with D perhaps matching TRBD1 or TRBD2 (5 bases each). CDR1 LNHDA and CDR2 SQIVND come from the germline V gene (reference sequence). The CDR3 runs 15 residues. Trimming removed 1 base from V and 2 bases from J, with 10 bases in between. This CDR3 reads CASSIARGLTDTQYF. DNA of the CDR3: TGTGCCAGTAGTATAGCCCGGGGCCTCACAGATACGCAGTATTTT.

The DNA for the CDR3 is TGTGCCAGCAACAGGACAGGGATGGATTCACCCCTCCACTTT. This translates into CASNRTGMDSPLHF. J is TRBJ1-6 and V is TRBV7-6; 8 bases fit TRBD1. CDR3 size: 14 residues. CDR1 is SGHVS, CDR2 FNYEAQ, per germline. After removal of 7 bases from V and 8 bases from J, the junction contained 7 bases not matched to a gene.

In this sample, this clone turned up a few times. The J gene is TRBJ2-1, the V gene TRBV5-1, with D perhaps given as TRBD1 or TRBD2 (7 bases each). V lost 4 bases to trimming and J lost 6 bases, with 29 bases between them. The CDR3 has 19 residues. Per the germline V gene, CDR1 is SGHRS and CDR2 is YFSETQ. Written as DNA, the CDR3 is TGCGCCAGCAGCCCGGTAGGGTCAGGGGGGGGACCGGCTTTCAATGAGCAGTTCTTC. The encoded protein is CASSPVGSGGGPAFNEQFF.

V and J are TRBV19 and TRBJ1-2, with D possibly TRBD1 on 5 matching bases. Germline V lookup: CDR1 LNHDA, CDR2 SQIVND (reference sequence). This CDR3 contains 15 residues. V gave up 5 bases and J gave up 4 bases, with 17 bases separating them. CDR3 sequence reads: CASSATGGGTYGYTF. CDR3 coding DNA: TGTGCCAGTAGTGCCACCGGGGGGGGGACCTATGGCTACACCTTC.

The V and J genes are TRBV28 and TRBJ1-5; possible D gene TRBD1, 6 bases. Per germline, CDR1 MDHEN and CDR2 SYDVKM. V was trimmed by 6 bases and J by 1 base, leaving 13 bases between them. The CDR3 covers 15 residues. CDR3 in amino acids: CASSLPGQSNQPQHF. CDR3 sequence (DNA): TGTGCCAGCAGCCTTCCGGGACAAAGCAATCAGCCCCAGCATTTT.

This sequence joins TRBV11-2 and TRBJ2-7; unclear D gene. The V gene's germline CDR1 is SGHAT and CDR2 FQNNGV. Trimming shortened V by 2 bases and J by 4 bases, and 9 bases separated the two germline ends. The CDR3 extends over 13 amino acids. CDR3 in amino acids: CASSLSPLYEQYF. For the CDR3, the DNA is TGTGCCAGCAGCTTATCCCCCCTTTACGAGCAGTACTTC.

The CDR3 coding sequence is TGTGCCAGCAGCCCTGGGCGTTCCTATAATTCACCCCTCCACTTT. It translates to CASSPGRSYNSPLHF. V gene TRBV7-9 combines with J gene TRBJ1-6; D not resolved. The CDR3 spans 15 residues. Trimming left V 5 bases short and J 1 base short, with 9 bases between. Germline-derived CDR1 and CDR2 are SEHNR and FQNEAQ (reference sequence).

This clone was found a few times. The rearrangement joins TRBV25-1 to TRBJ1-1; no firm D call. CDR3 length: 13 amino acids. Trimming took 4 bases from V and 2 from J, leaving 8 bases between them. Germline V gives CDR1 MGHDK, CDR2 SYGVNS. The chain's CDR3 is CASSVASNTEAFF. The CDR3, as DNA: TGTGCCAGCAGTGTGGCCAGTAACACTGAAGCTTTCTTT. The variable domain in full, with the rest retrieved from reference TRBV25-1 and TRBJ1-1, is EADIYQTPRYLVIGTGKKITLECSQTMGHDKMYWYQQDPGMELHLIHYSYGVNSTEKGDLSSESTVSRIRTEHFPLTLESARPSHTSQYLCASSVASNTEAFFGQGTRLTVV.

The chain combines TRBV13 with TRBJ2-2, with 10 bases aligning to TRBD2. In germline, CDR1 is PRHDT, CDR2 FYEKMQ (reference sequence). With 3 bases clipped from V and 0 bases from J, the junction kept 4 bases outside the gene matches. CDR3 length: 17 residues. CDR3 residues: CASSFGSGGTNTGELFF. CDR3 nucleotide sequence: TGTGCCAGCAGCTTCGGTAGCGGGGGGACGAACACCGGGGAGCTGTTTTTT.

The chain carries TRBV10-2 and TRBJ2-1; TRBD1 matches 9 bases. V lost 2 bases to trimming and J lost 15 bases; unmatched junction nucleotides: 8. CDR1 is WSHSY, CDR2 SAAADI, per germline. This CDR3 spans 13 amino acids. The CDR3 sequence is CASSEGDRVGAFF. CDR3 coding DNA: TGCGCCAGCAGTGAGGGGGACAGGGTCGGCGCGTTCTTC.

The gene calls are TRBV28 and TRBJ2-7, with D tentatively TRBD1 or TRBD2 (6 bases each). Germline CDR1 and CDR2: MDHEN and SYDVKM. Trimming removed 6 bases at V and 4 bases at J, with 16 bases between. The CDR3 is 14 amino acids. The CDR3: CASRVGGGGYEQYF. The CDR3 DNA reads TGTGCCAGCAGGGTAGGGGGTGGGGGGTACGAGCAGTACTTC.

This sequence joins TRBV5-1 and TRBJ2-5; 7 bases fit TRBD1. The CDR3 extends over 15 amino acids. CDR1 and CDR2 from the germline V gene are SGHRS and YFSETQ. V was pared by 0 bases and J by 5 bases, with 7 bases of the junction left unmatched. CDR3 protein: CASSLDRGVSETQYF. The CDR3 DNA reads TGCGCCAGCAGCTTGGACAGGGGCGTTTCGGAGACCCAGTACTTC.

V is TRBV7-8 and J is TRBJ2-7; D might be TRBD2 (5 bases). V was cut by 2 bases and J by 6 bases, with 14 bases left in between. CDR3 length equals 14 residues. Germline lookup yields CDR1 SGHVS and CDR2 FQNEAQ. CDR3 protein: CASSLLGSEGEQYF. CDR3 DNA: TGTGCCAGCAGCTTATTGGGTAGCGAGGGCGAGCAGTACTTC.

The chain joins TRBV5-6 to TRBJ2-3; 7 bases align to TRBD2. The CDR3 is 12 residues long. The V segment lost 2 bases and the J segment 7 bases; nucleotides outside the gene matches: 1. From germline, CDR1 is SGHDT and CDR2 YYEEEE. CDR3 region: CASSLLANTQYF. The DNA for the CDR3 is TGTGCCAGCAGCTTACTAGCGAATACGCAGTATTTT.